The clone carrying this T cell receptor (beta chain) came up a few times. Its antigen is as yet unknown. The data belong to a study of blood T cells in healthy people across ages. Germline values: CDR1 SNHLY, CDR2 FYNNEI. Deletions cut 4 bases from V and 2 bases from J, with 6 bases between. This CDR3 spans 14 amino acids. Study-level results: Older individuals had lower TCR beta diversity per million T cells (the decline was roughly linear).

A J-beta primer mix and a sample-barcoded 5' primer were used in a second PCR of about 7 to 12 cycles. MiXCR was run by TCRdb on the 5' RACE reads, yielding one entry per CDR3 protein. Seen here are some 1.7 million distinct CDR3 sequences, approximately 28% observed once, and the top ten hold 7.7%. Specimen: blood. The clonotype originates from a woman aged 30 to 39 in good health. J is TRBJ2-6 and V is TRBV2; the D is unclear. The CDR3 here is CASSAQAGANVLTF. In DNA form, the CDR3 reads TGTGCCAGCAGTGCGCAGGCTGGGGCCAACGTCCTGACTTTC.